The 11 T cell receptor beta chains below all came from one sample that was sequenced in a study of cytomegalovirus exposure and HLA in healthy donors. PCR involved 60 Vbeta and 13 Jbeta primers. Assay: immunoSEQ multiplex PCR; the TCRdb copy retains only in-frame clones and omits some. Of 120,000 or so clones listed, approximately 78% were seen once; the top ten hold just under 8.5%. The sequencing sample was made of PBMCs. The receptors here all came from a middle-aged woman in good health and CMV-seropositive.

The rearrangement links TRBV5-4 to TRBJ1-1; D unresolved. Looked up from germline, CDR1 is SGHNT and CDR2 is YYREEE (reference sequence). The CDR3 loop spans 15 amino acids. The germline V and J ends were trimmed by 1 base and 0 bases, with 10 bases remaining between them. This chain's CDR3 is CASSLWAVMNTEAFF. The CDR3 region has the DNA TGTGCCAGCAGCTTGTGGGCCGTCATGAACACTGAAGCTTTCTTT.

This clone was counted a few times. The chain has TRBV7-2 and TRBJ2-1; D is ambiguous. The CDR3 totals 16 residues. Germline CDR1 reads SGHTA; CDR2 reads FQGNSA. V shed 5 bases and J shed 2 bases, with 16 bases lying between them. The CDR3 protein is CASSPNPSWAYNEQFF. The CDR3 DNA reads as TGTGCCAGCAGCCCGAACCCTAGTTGGGCCTACAATGAGCAGTTCTTC.

The chain links TRBV7-9 to TRBJ1-5; TRBD1 is a possible D gene (6 bases). The germline V gene has CDR1 SEHNR and CDR2 FQNEAQ (reference sequence). Trimming left V 0 bases short and J 5 bases short, with 8 bases between. There are 14 residues in the CDR3. DNA of the CDR3: TGTGCCAGCAGCTTAGCCACAGGGCATCAGCCCCAGCATTTT. This gives the protein CASSLATGHQPQHF. Full variable domain (missing parts from reference TRBV7-9 and TRBJ1-5): DTGVSQNPRHKITKRGQNVTFRCDPISEHNRLYWYRQTLGQGPEFLTYFQNEAQLEKSRLLSDRFSAERPKGSFSTLEIQRTEQGDSAMYLCASSLATGHQPQHFGDGTRLSIL.

This clone was recorded only once. The chain carries TRBV29-1 and TRBJ1-1; no reliable D call. This CDR3 region has 12 residues. CDR1 and CDR2 from the germline V gene are SQVTM and ANQGSEA. Trimming took off 4 bases at V and 1 base at J, with 7 bases between the two ends. CDR3 coding DNA: TGCAGCGTTGTTGGCAGGAACACTGAAGCTTTCTTT. This translates into CSVVGRNTEAFF.

The chain employs TRBV6-5 and TRBJ1-2, with D perhaps matching TRBD1 (5 bases). The ends were cut back, 5 bases at V and 5 bases at J, with 12 bases in the middle. The V gene's germline CDR1 is MNHEY and CDR2 SVGAGI. The CDR3 is 13 amino acids. The chain's CDR3 is CASSQGAEYGYTF. In DNA form, the CDR3 reads TGTGCCAGCAGTCAAGGGGCGGAATATGGCTACACCTTC.

The CDR3 spells CASSLSLAREAFF. For the CDR3, the DNA is TGTGCCAGCAGTTTATCTTTAGCTCGGGAAGCTTTCTTT. The chain joins TRBV27 to TRBJ1-1; no clear D gene. The CDR3 runs 13 residues. CDR1 is MNHEY and CDR2 is SMNVEV in the germline V gene (reference sequence). V lost 0 bases, J lost 8 bases, and 10 bases lay in between.

The gene calls are TRBV13 and TRBJ1-2; D unclear. V was trimmed by 5 bases and J by 3 bases, leaving 13 bases between them. Germline V CDR1 and CDR2: PRHDT, FYEKMQ (reference sequence). CDR3 length: 14 amino acids. CDR3 sequence (DNA): TGTGCCAGCAGCACCTACGAGGAAGACTATGGCTACACCTTC. Translated: CASSTYEEDYGYTF.

This CDR3 reads CASSYSGQSGVLTF. The CDR3 DNA sequence: TGTGCCAGCAGTTACTCGGGACAGTCGGGCGTCCTGACTTTC. The chain has TRBV6-5 and TRBJ2-6; 7 nucleotides match TRBD1. J lost 12 bases, V lost 0 bases, and 5 bases had no gene match. CDR3 size: 14 residues. Germline CDR1 MNHEY, CDR2 SVGAGI.

The rearrangement links TRBV7-9 to TRBJ2-7; tentatively, D is TRBD2 (5 bases). The V gene lost 5 bases and the J gene lost 3 bases, with 8 bases spanning the gap. This CDR3 is built from 12 residues. The germline CDR1 and CDR2 sequences are SEHNR and FQNEAQ (reference sequence). The CDR3 sequence: CASSPGGYEQYF. As DNA, the CDR3 is TGTGCCAGCAGCCCAGGAGGCTACGAGCAGTACTTC.

The rearrangement links TRBV18 to TRBJ2-1, with a tentative D call TRBD2 (5 bases). This CDR3 comprises 17 residues. The germline gives CDR1 KGHSH, CDR2 LQKENI. The germline V and J ends were trimmed by 6 bases and 0 bases, with 18 bases remaining between them. The CDR3 DNA sequence: TGTGCCAGCTCCCCCTTGCCAGGACTTAGCTCCTACAATGAGCAGTTCTTC. It specifies CASSPLPGLSSYNEQFF.

The V call is TRBV5-4, the J call TRBJ1-2, with 10 bases identical to TRBD1. With 2 bases clipped from V and 1 base from J, the junction kept 14 bases outside the gene matches. The CDR3 spans 19 residues. Germline CDR1 is SGHNT and CDR2 is YYREEE (reference sequence). The CDR3 protein is CASSFNPGQGYFNNYGYTF. The CDR3 DNA reads TGTGCCAGCAGCTTCAACCCGGGACAGGGGTATTTTAATAACTATGGCTACACCTTC. The full variable domain, completed using reference TRBV5-4 and TRBJ1-2, is ETGVTQSPTHLIKTRGQQVTLRCSSQSGHNTVSWYQQALGQGPQFIFQYYREEENGRGNFPPRFSGLQFPNYSSELNVNALELDDSALYLCASSFNPGQGYFNNYGYTFGSGTRLTVV.